This T cell receptor (beta chain) was captured by sequencing in a study of cytomegalovirus exposure and HLA in healthy donors. Study overall: Membership in the Caucasian-associated ancestry cluster was found for 81% of approximately 400 genotyped donors.

Amplification used 60 Vbeta primers and 13 Jbeta primers. Data came from immunoSEQ multiplex PCR; TCRdb stores just in-frame clones and leaves some out. The data contain 200,000 to 250,000 clones, approximately 80% of them singletons. With respect to this clone: The antigen is unknown.

There were likely unrecorded immune exposures, though donors were nominally healthy when sampled. Study results and limitations: Later analysis found that TCR beta chains associated with HLA were more clonally expanded than other, equally common chains. While the bulk of TCR sequences proved rare, some public TCRs turned up in many donors.

Per the germline V gene, CDR1 is SGHNT and CDR2 is YYREEE (reference sequence). V shed 2 bases, J shed 5 bases, and the junction held 13 bases outside the gene matches. The CDR3 spans 17 residues. This TCR derives from a girl under 18 in good health and CMV-seronegative. Sequencing used PBMCs. The genes are TRBV5-4 and TRBJ1-2; 9 bases match TRBD1. In DNA, the CDR3 is TGTGCCAGCAGCTTTGTGAGGGCAGACAGGGGGAAGTATGGCTACACCTTC. This translates into CASSFVRADRGKYGYTF.